Below are 8 T cell receptor beta chains sequenced from a single sample in a study of regulatory T cells in long-lasting Graves disease. Time point defined: persistent/refractory GD, antithyroid drugs over 5 years with positive TRAb. Extracted PBMC RNA gave rise to the TCR library. Construction of the TCR beta libraries employed iRepertoire HTBI primers in conjunction with Arm-PCR of CDR3 regions. TCRdb re-called the multiplex PCR reads through MiXCR, storing one row per CDR3 protein. The sample shows 300,000 to 500,000 distinct CDR3 sequences, about 20% of them seen only once. Sequences were derived from peripheral blood mononuclear cells (PBMCs), sampled when the disease was refractory, from a patient treated with antithyroid drugs. Every receptor here comes from a female donor with Graves disease.

The sample holds a few counts of this clonotype. The rearrangement joins TRBV7-2 to TRBJ2-7; possible D gene TRBD2, 5 bases. CDR1 and CDR2 (germline): SGHTA, FQGNSA. The V end lost 2 bases, the J end lost 2 bases, and 16 bases lay between the germline ends. The CDR3 sequence is 16 residues long. Written as DNA, the CDR3 is TGTGCCAGCAGCTTAAGGCCAAGCGGTCATACCTACGAGCAGTACTTC. Translation gives CASSLRPSGHTYEQYF.

The CDR3 DNA follows: TGTGCCAGCAGCTTAGTTAGGGTACTTGGGGCCAACGTCCTGACTTTC. It is translated as CASSLVRVLGANVLTF. The chain is built from TRBV7-2 and TRBJ2-6; no firm D call. This CDR3 spans 16 amino acids. Germline CDR1 and CDR2: SGHTA and FQGNSA. Trimming cost V 1 base and J 3 bases, with 10 bases left between them.

The chain couples TRBV7-2 to TRBJ2-7; 12 positions agree with TRBD2. The CDR3 sequence is 15 residues long. The germline V gene encodes CDR1 SGHTA and CDR2 FQGNSA. Unmatched junction bases numbered 7, after V lost 4 bases and J lost 6 bases. CDR3: CASSSASGGASEQYF. DNA of the CDR3: TGTGCCAGCAGCTCCGCTAGCGGGGGGGCTAGCGAGCAGTACTTC.

This clonotype was detected ten times or more. The V call is TRBV7-8, the J call TRBJ2-7; D may be TRBD1 (6 bases). CDR3 length equals 14 residues. The V gene's germline CDR1 is SGHVS and CDR2 FQNEAQ. Trimming took off 4 bases at V and 1 base at J, with 11 bases between the two ends. CDR3 sequence (DNA): TGTGCCAGCAGCTGGTCGGACAGTTCCTACGAGCAGTACTTC. This codes for CASSWSDSSYEQYF.

This clonotype has more than one count but fewer than ten. J is TRBJ2-5 and V is TRBV7-9; D remains ambiguous. Germline loops: CDR1 SEHNR, CDR2 FQNEAQ (reference sequence). The germline V and J ends were trimmed by 0 bases and 5 bases, with 13 bases remaining between them. This CDR3 is built from 15 residues. The CDR3 region has the DNA TGTGCCAGCAGCTTAGCATCCGGCGACGGGGAGACCCAGTACTTC. As protein: CASSLASGDGETQYF. Looking up the rest from reference TRBV7-9 and TRBJ2-5 gives the full variable domain: DTGVSQNPRHKITKRGQNVTFRCDPISEHNRLYWYRQTLGQGPEFLTYFQNEAQLEKSRLLSDRFSAERPKGSFSTLEIQRTEQGDSAMYLCASSLASGDGETQYFGPGTRLLVL.

This chain links TRBV29-1 with TRBJ1-5, with D possibly matching TRBD1 (6 bases). Germline assignment: CDR1 SQVTM and CDR2 ANQGSEA. V was shortened by 6 bases and J by 3 bases, with 12 bases between the two germline ends. This CDR3 is built from 13 residues. CDR3 in amino acids: CSVSNRVNQPQHF. The CDR3 DNA reads as TGCAGCGTCTCCAACAGGGTCAATCAGCCCCAGCATTTT.

The chain recombines TRBV20-1 with TRBJ1-1; D is possibly TRBD1 (5 bases). The germline V gene has CDR1 DFQATT and CDR2 SNEGSKA (reference sequence). V was clipped by 6 bases and J by 1 base, with 12 bases between them. The CDR3 extends over 13 amino acids. CDR3 nucleotides: TGCAGTGCAAAGGGACCCAGGAACACTGAAGCTTTCTTT. Protein product: CSAKGPRNTEAFF.

This clonotype was picked up a small number of times. The chain is built from TRBV25-1 and TRBJ2-7; 7 nucleotides match TRBD2. After removal of 8 bases from V and 1 base from J, the junction contained 8 bases not matched to a gene. The CDR3 has 14 residues. Germline V gene lookup returns CDR1 MGHDK and CDR2 SYGVNS. The CDR3 DNA is TGTGCCAGCGCGTCGGCGGGAGCTTCCTACGAGCAGTACTTC. As protein: CASASAGASYEQYF.